This T cell receptor beta chain was obtained from a study of tumor-infiltrating lymphocytes in primary liver carcinoma. Broader study findings: Tumor top-250-clone fraction significantly exceeded that of blood (p = 0.039).

Total RNA amounting to 500 ng was the source from which TCR beta cDNA was made with a constant-region primer. Libraries covering TCR beta were generated through three nested multiplex PCR rounds (using a slightly modified ARM-PCR). The opening two PCR rounds, around 9 cycles each, paired TRBV1-TRBV30 forward primers with a C-beta reverse primer. A single record per CDR3 protein comes from TCRdb applying MiXCR to the multiplex PCR reads. Of just under 45,000 distinct CDR3 sequences in the sample, around 72% were seen once. On this clonotype itself: As yet, its antigen is unknown. An end of the junction differs from the germline gene, which may be a read error.

Germline V gives CDR1 LGHNA, CDR2 YSLEER. The CDR3 has 15 residues. The study co-extracted DNA and RNA from 20-30 mg of unsorted bulk tissue. Surgery removed the patients' primary liver carcinoma. In every tumor sample, viable tumor cells made up over 75%. This receptor was obtained from a man aged 40-50 years with primary liver carcinoma and hepatitis B virus infection. The sequenced sample consisted of liver tumor tissue from sampling region 2. This sample's subset: tumor region T2, inferior pole. This chain uses TRBV4-3 with TRBJ1-5; no reliable D call. CDR3 nucleotide sequence: TGCGCCAACAGCCGGGATTGTAATAGCAATCAGCCCCAGCATTTT. Encoded protein: CANSRDCNSNQPQHF.